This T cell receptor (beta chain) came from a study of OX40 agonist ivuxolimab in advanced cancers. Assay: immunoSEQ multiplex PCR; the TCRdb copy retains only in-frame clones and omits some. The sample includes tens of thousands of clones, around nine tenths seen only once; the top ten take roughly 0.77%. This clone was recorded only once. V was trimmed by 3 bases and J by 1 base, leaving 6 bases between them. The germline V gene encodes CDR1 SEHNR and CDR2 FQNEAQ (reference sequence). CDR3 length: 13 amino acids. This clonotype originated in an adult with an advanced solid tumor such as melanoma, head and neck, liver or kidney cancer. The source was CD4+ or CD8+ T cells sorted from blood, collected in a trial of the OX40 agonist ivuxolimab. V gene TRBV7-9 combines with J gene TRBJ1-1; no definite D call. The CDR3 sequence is CASSFNQNTEAFF. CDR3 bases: TGTGCCAGCAGCTTTAACCAGAACACTGAAGCTTTCTTT.